The sequence of this TCR beta chain was determined in a study of blood T cells in healthy people across ages. Findings and limits, study-wide: Naive T cell percentage strongly correlated with TCR beta diversity.

Then a second PCR, running roughly 7 to 12 cycles, was carried out with a sample-barcoded 5' primer and a J-beta primer mix. TCRdb reprocessed the 5' RACE reads with MiXCR, giving one entry per CDR3 protein. Of 790,000 or so distinct CDR3 sequences listed, 35% to 50% were seen once; the top ten hold 15% to 20%. This CDR3 has 15 residues. V shed 5 bases and J shed 3 bases, with 17 bases lying between them. Germline assignment: CDR1 DFQATT and CDR2 SNEGSKA (reference sequence). This clonotype appeared many times. The antigen remains unidentified. The chain is built from TRBV20-1 and TRBJ2-1; tentatively, D is TRBD2 (5 bases). The TCR was taken from a man older than 75 in good health. Material: blood. The CDR3 loop is CSASPQSSVYNEQFF. DNA of the CDR3: TGCAGTGCTTCGCCCCAGAGTAGCGTCTACAATGAGCAGTTCTTC.